Below, 29 T cell receptor beta chains from the same sample are listed, as sequenced in a study of CD8+CD57+ T cells in acquired aplastic anemia (dated by TCRdb to 2017 to 2018). The reads were generated on an Illumina HiSeq 2000. TCR beta VDJ combination and CDR3 sequence profiling used genomic DNA as the template. TCRdb reanalyzed the raw reads on its own, using fastp at Q25 for trimming and MiXCR for clone calling, and kept in-frame beta chains. Under each unique CDR3 protein, matching rows form one entry showing the most common genes and DNA. This sample is represented by about 270,000 distinct CDR3 sequences; roughly 50% of them were singletons. The top ten constitute roughly 8% of the sample. The sequencing sample was made of sorted CD4+, CD8+, or CD8+CD57+ T cells (not recorded which) from PBMCs. These receptor sequences come from a human donor with severe aplastic anemia or a healthy control (not recorded which).

Ten or more counts support this clonotype. The V and J genes are TRBV20-1 and TRBJ2-7; D not certain. The CDR3 consists of 12 residues. V was cut by 6 bases and J by 2 bases, with 11 bases left in between. CDR1 is DFQATT and CDR2 is SNEGSKA in the germline V gene (reference sequence). Here the CDR3 reads CSAPGPTYEQYF. CDR3 DNA: TGCAGTGCCCCCGGACCGACCTACGAGCAGTACTTC.

The sample holds many counts of this clonotype. The V call is TRBV7-2, the J call TRBJ1-2, with D possibly matching TRBD1 (6 bases). The V gene's germline CDR1 is SGHTA and CDR2 FQGNSA. Trimming stripped 3 bases from V and 2 bases from J, with 10 bases between. The CDR3 contains 14 residues. CDR3 amino acids: CASSFRTENYGYTF. In nucleotides, the CDR3 is TGTGCCAGCAGCTTCAGGACAGAGAACTATGGCTACACCTTC. The full variable domain, completed using reference TRBV7-2 and TRBJ1-2, is GAGVSQSPSNKVTEKGKDVELRCDPISGHTALYWYRQSLGQGLEFLIYFQGNSAPDKSGLPSDRFSAERTGGSVSTLTIQRTQQEDSAVYLCASSFRTENYGYTFGSGTRLTVV.

The table lists this clonotype with many counts. This sequence joins TRBV5-1 and TRBJ1-1; 7 nucleotides align to TRBD1. This CDR3 has 14 amino acids. Losses at the gene ends were 5 bases for V and 0 bases for J; bases not matched to a gene: 4. CDR1 is SGHRS and CDR2 is YFSETQ in the germline V gene. In DNA form, the CDR3 reads TGCGCCAGCAGGAAGGGACAGCTGAACACTGAAGCTTTCTTT. As protein: CASRKGQLNTEAFF.

The rearrangement links TRBV29-1 to TRBJ2-7, with 8 bases fitting TRBD2. The CDR3 runs to 17 residues. Per the germline V gene, CDR1 is SQVTM and CDR2 is ANQGSEA. V shed 6 bases and J 0 bases; nucleotides not matched to a gene: 16. In DNA, the CDR3 is TGCAGCGTACCCGGGGGAGCGGGGGTGTCAAGCTCCTACGAGCAGTACTTC. Amino acids: CSVPGGAGVSSSYEQYF.

This chain joins TRBV5-1 and TRBJ2-7; 9 nucleotides align to TRBD1. Germline CDR1 is SGHRS and CDR2 is YFSETQ. The junction had 2 bases not matched to a gene; V was cut back by 6 bases and J by 4 bases. The CDR3 extends over 12 amino acids. The CDR3: CASKQGAYEQYF. The CDR3 bases are TGCGCCAGCAAACAGGGGGCGTACGAGCAGTACTTC.

This chain connects TRBV6-5 to TRBJ2-7, with D unclear. Looked up from germline, CDR1 is MNHEY and CDR2 is SVGAGI. The CDR3 is made up of 13 amino acids. Trimming cost V 5 bases and J 3 bases, with 11 bases left between them. The CDR3 spells CASSEAVGYEQYF. The DNA for the CDR3 is TGTGCCAGCAGTGAAGCTGTGGGCTACGAGCAGTACTTC.

On this clonotype itself: An end of the junction differs from the germline gene, which may be a read error. The chain carries TRBV6-4 and TRBJ2-3, with 9 bases aligning to TRBD2. The CDR3 spans 16 residues. Germline V gene lookup returns CDR1 MRHNA and CDR2 SNTAGT. CDR3 in amino acids: CASNDSASGGTDTQYF. In DNA form, the CDR3 reads TGTGCCAGCAATGACTCGGCTAGCGGGGGCACAGATACGCAGTATTTT.

About this clonotype: A read error may account for a junction end that differs from germline. J is TRBJ2-7 and V is TRBV20-1; TRBD2 matches 12 bases. This CDR3 contains 12 residues. Germline values: CDR1 DFQATT, CDR2 SNEGSKA (reference sequence). The CDR3 DNA sequence: TGCAAGACTAGCGGGAGTTACTACGAGCGGTACTTC. This translates into CKTSGSYYERYF.

The chain couples TRBV7-9 to TRBJ1-5; the D gene is possibly TRBD1 (5 bases). Trimming shortened V by 3 bases and J by 4 bases, and 10 bases separated the two germline ends. Germline CDR1 is SEHNR and CDR2 is FQNEAQ (reference sequence). CDR3 size: 14 residues. CDR3 sequence reads: CASSFGAANQPQHF. The DNA of the CDR3 is TGTGCCAGCAGCTTCGGGGCAGCTAATCAGCCCCAGCATTTT.

CDR3 sequence: CASNYEQYF. The CDR3 DNA is TGCGCCAGCAACTACGAGCAGTACTTC. The chain uses TRBV5-1 and TRBJ2-7; D remains unclear. There are 9 residues in the CDR3. Trimming took off 6 bases at V and 3 bases at J, with 1 base between the two ends. Looked up from germline, CDR1 is SGHRS and CDR2 is YFSETQ.

This clonotype was seen many times. V gene TRBV4-3 combines with J gene TRBJ1-2; 7 positions agree with TRBD1. Unmatched junction bases numbered 6, after V lost 4 bases and J lost 1 base. The CDR3 sequence is 15 residues long. Germline CDR1 reads LGHNA; CDR2 reads YSLEER. CDR3: CASSPGTAFNYGYTF. The CDR3 DNA reads as TGCGCCAGCAGCCCAGGGACAGCCTTTAACTATGGCTACACCTTC.

The chain is built from TRBV20-1 and TRBJ1-1; D is possibly TRBD1 (5 bases). This CDR3 comprises 14 residues. V lost 1 base and J lost 1, with 10 bases in between. Germline-derived CDR1 and CDR2 are DFQATT and SNEGSKA (reference sequence). As DNA, the CDR3 is TGCAGTGCTAGAGTACAGGCCTCGAACACTGAAGCTTTCTTT. It is translated as CSARVQASNTEAFF.

This clonotype was seen only a few times. The chain couples TRBV30 to TRBJ1-4; unclear D gene. CDR1 GTSNPN and CDR2 SVGIG come from the germline V gene (reference sequence). Trimming removed 1 base from V and 10 bases from J, with 19 bases in between. This CDR3 contains 15 residues. The CDR3 DNA follows: TGTGCCTGGAGTGGCCGGACGGGGAGTTATGGAAAACTGTTTTTT. It yields the protein CAWSGRTGSYGKLFF.

V and J are TRBV20-1 and TRBJ1-2; D may be TRBD1 (5 bases). Germline loops: CDR1 DFQATT, CDR2 SNEGSKA (reference sequence). The CDR3 is 12 residues long. Trimming cost V 0 bases and J 8 bases, with 10 bases left between them. The CDR3 loop reads CSARDRVEGYTF. In DNA, the CDR3 is TGCAGTGCTAGAGACAGGGTAGAAGGCTACACCTTC.

A remark on this clonotype: A read error may produce the germline difference seen at one junction end. The chain combines TRBV5-6 with TRBJ2-5; the D is unclear. The CDR3 runs to 8 residues. Germline V CDR1 and CDR2: SGHDT, YYEEEE. CDR3 in amino acids: CASSLFSF. In DNA form, the CDR3 reads TGTGCCAGCAGCTTATTTAGCTTC.

The chain has TRBV10-3 and TRBJ1-2, with D unresolved. The germline V gene has CDR1 ENHRY and CDR2 SYGVKD. Trimming pared 7 bases from V and 6 bases from J, leaving 6 bases between. This CDR3 contains 10 residues. The CDR3 nucleotides are TGTGCCATCAAGGGAGATGGCTACACCTTC. Translation gives CAIKGDGYTF.

The CDR3 DNA is TGCAGCGTTGCATTTTCGACTAGCCGCACAGATACGCAGTATTTT. This translates into CSVAFSTSRTDTQYF. The V gene is TRBV29-1, the J gene TRBJ2-3, with 7 bases lining up with TRBD2. V lost 4 bases to trimming and J lost 1 base; unmatched junction nucleotides: 8. The CDR3 is 15 residues long. Germline lookup yields CDR1 SQVTM and CDR2 ANQGSEA.

The V gene is TRBV20-1, the J gene TRBJ2-3; 12 nucleotides match TRBD2. The CDR3 loop spans 16 amino acids. Unmatched junction bases numbered 9, after V lost 3 bases and J lost 5 bases. CDR1 is DFQATT, CDR2 SNEGSKA, per germline (reference sequence). This chain's CDR3 is CSASPSGGALIDTQYF. CDR3 bases: TGCAGTGCTAGCCCTAGCGGGGGGGCCTTGATAGATACGCAGTATTTT.

This clonotype was observed at least ten times. V usage is TRBV9 and J usage is TRBJ1-2, with D possibly TRBD1 on 6 matching bases. CDR3 length: 12 amino acids. Germline assignment: CDR1 SGDLS and CDR2 YYNGEE. Trimming left V 0 bases short and J 8 bases short, with 8 bases between. The CDR3 DNA sequence: TGTGCCAGCAGCGTAGGAGGGGGGGGCTACACCTTC. Its protein product is CASSVGGGGYTF.

Comments on this clonotype: At one end the junction does not follow the germline gene, possibly because of a read error. The J gene is TRBJ1-4, the V gene TRBV28; tentative D call: TRBD1 (5 bases). Per the germline V gene, CDR1 is MDHEN and CDR2 is SYDVKM. This CDR3 is built from 17 residues. The DNA for the CDR3 is TGTGCCGGCAGTTTATCCCTGAGGGGCCGGGGTAATGAAAAACTGTTTTTT. Translating gives CAGSLSLRGRGNEKLFF.

V is TRBV4-1 and J is TRBJ2-7; D is perhaps TRBD1 (7 bases). Trimming stripped 5 bases from V and 1 base from J, with 15 bases between. CDR1 MGHRA and CDR2 YSYEKL come from the germline V gene. The CDR3 length is 15 residues. This CDR3 is CASSYAAGQSYEQYF. The DNA for the CDR3 is TGCGCCAGCAGCTATGCGGCGGGACAGTCCTACGAGCAGTACTTC.

Regarding this clonotype: The germline gene is not matched at one end of the junction; a read error may be the cause. This sequence joins TRBV15 and TRBJ1-2, with 7 bases lining up with TRBD1. Germline CDR1 is LNHNV and CDR2 is YYDKDF (reference sequence). This CDR3 has 14 residues. This chain's CDR3 is CATSSTGVDYGYAF. The CDR3 DNA follows: TGTGCCACCAGCAGTACAGGGGTGGACTATGGCTACGCCTTC.

The CDR3 reads CASSPDGELFYEQYF. In nucleotides, the CDR3 is TGTGCCAGCAGTCCCGACGGGGAGTTGTTTTACGAGCAGTACTTC. This chain connects TRBV9 to TRBJ2-7, with D possibly being TRBD2 (5 bases). CDR3 size: 15 residues. Germline V lookup: CDR1 SGDLS, CDR2 YYNGEE. Trimming removed 5 bases at V and 4 bases at J, with 19 bases between.

The V and J genes are TRBV5-1 and TRBJ1-1, with D perhaps TRBD1 (6 bases). Germline loops: CDR1 SGHRS, CDR2 YFSETQ. The CDR3 spans 12 residues. V shed 3 bases and J shed 8 bases, with 11 bases lying between them. CDR3 protein: CASSWDTVEAFF. CDR3 DNA sequence: TGCGCCAGCAGCTGGGACACGGTCGAAGCTTTCTTT.

The chain uses TRBV19 and TRBJ1-5; D remains unclear. Germline V lookup: CDR1 LNHDA, CDR2 SQIVND (reference sequence). This CDR3 spans 18 amino acids. The V end was cut by 3 bases, the J end by 0 bases, with 18 bases between. CDR3 nucleotides: TGTGCCAGTAGTATGAGTGCACAGTTACGGTTTAGCAATCAGCCCCAGCATTTT. The encoded protein is CASSMSAQLRFSNQPQHF.

The chain has TRBV5-1 and TRBJ2-7; 13 bases align to TRBD2. The CDR3 is 15 amino acids. With 4 bases clipped from V and 7 bases from J, the junction kept 8 bases outside the gene matches. Germline loops: CDR1 SGHRS, CDR2 YFSETQ. This CDR3 reads CASSGGLAGVGEQYF. The DNA of the CDR3 is TGCGCCAGCAGCGGAGGACTAGCGGGAGTAGGGGAGCAGTACTTC.

The chain recombines TRBV10-3 with TRBJ2-1; D is perhaps TRBD2 (6 bases). V lost 10 bases and J lost 7, with 29 bases in between. The CDR3 has 17 residues. Germline loops: CDR1 ENHRY, CDR2 SYGVKD. CDR3 nucleotides: TGTGCCAGCACCCCGCAGGGATGGAGGATCAGCGGGAATGAGCAGTTCTTC. Its translation is CASTPQGWRISGNEQFF.

This clonotype was detected only once. The V gene is TRBV29-1, the J gene TRBJ2-7; perhaps TRBD2 as D (6 bases). The CDR3 runs 14 residues. Germline V gives CDR1 SQVTM, CDR2 ANQGSEA. Trimming left V 4 bases short and J 2 bases short, with 15 bases between. Written as DNA, the CDR3 is TGCAGCGTTGTAGGTGGGGGGTCTACCTACGAGCAGTACTTC. Its translation: CSVVGGGSTYEQYF.

This clonotype was recorded once. The chain has TRBV2 and TRBJ1-2; no reliable D call. Trimming took 0 bases from V and 6 from J, leaving 17 bases between them. Germline V gene data show CDR1 as SNHLY and CDR2 as FYNNEI. The CDR3 length is 16 residues. In nucleotides, the CDR3 is TGTGCCAGCAGTGAAGCGCTTAGTGGTGGGGTGAATGGCTACACCTTC. This translates into CASSEALSGGVNGYTF.